Detailed here is one T cell receptor beta chain. The antigen is unknown. One end of the junction does not line up with germline, which may come from a read error. Method: immunoSEQ multiplex PCR; TCRdb's copy keeps in-frame clones and lacks some. The sample carries around 2,000 clones, over 75% recorded once. This CDR3 is built from 14 residues. The germline V gene has CDR1 SGHRS and CDR2 YFSETQ. This record belongs to a study of brain metastases from non-small cell lung cancer. General observations from the study: TCR repertoires overlapped largely between brain metastases and matched primaries. T-cell infiltration was lower in brain metastases than primaries (P < 0.001).

The sequence came from a donor aged 40 or older with non-small cell lung cancer. Sequenced sample: primary lung tumor tissue. The V and J genes are TRBV5-1 and TRBJ1-3; 8 nucleotides agree with TRBD1. DNA for the CDR3: TGCGCCAGCAGCTCACAGGGGACAGGAAACACTATATATTTT. This encodes CASSSQGTGNTIYF.